The rows below give T cell receptor beta chains drawn from one sample of a study of blood T cell repertoires in COVID-19. Assay used: immunoSEQ multiplex PCR; TCRdb lists only in-frame clones, some missing. The repertoire includes more than 250,000 clones, about 85% of them detected once, and approximately 6% sits in the top ten. Sequencing input: PBMCs or T cells enriched from blood (not recorded which). The receptors stem from a woman aged 30 to 39 who had recovered from COVID-19. The CDR3 runs from the conserved cysteine through the conserved F or W. The order of the fields is J gene, V gene, D gene, clone size, CDR3 protein, CDR3 DNA. A D gene is named only where the DNA matches it firmly. Size values are once, few and many counts, or a class for expanded clones, and some rows have none.

J: TRBJ2-2
V: TRBV30
D: TRBD2
size: -
CDR3: CAWRPPQGGTGELFF
DNA: TGTGCCTGGAGACCCCCTCAGGGAGGGACCGGGGAGCTGTTTTTT

J: TRBJ2-7
V: TRBV9
D: -
size: -
CDR3: CASSVVGSSYEQYF
DNA: TGTGCCAGCAGCGTAGTGGGCAGCTCCTACGAGCAGTACTTC

J: TRBJ2-7
V: TRBV9
D: -
size: -
CDR3: CASSVETGTSYEQYF
DNA: TGTGCCAGCAGCGTAGAAACAGGGACATCCTACGAGCAGTACTTC

J: TRBJ1-2
V: TRBV5-6
D: TRBD1
size: -
CDR3: CASSFLTQGGRHGYTF
DNA: TGTGCCAGCAGCTTTCTAACCCAGGGGGGTCGTCATGGCTACACCTTC

J: TRBJ1-2
V: TRBV4-2
D: TRBD1
size: -
CDR3: CASSRAAGTGRVSYTF
DNA: TGTGCCAGCAGCCGCGCTGCGGGGACAGGGCGAGTAAGCTACACCTTC

J: TRBJ2-5
V: TRBV6-5
D: -
size: -
CDR3: CASSYFPGETQYF
DNA: TGTGCCAGCAGTTACTTCCCGGGGGAGACCCAGTACTTC

J: TRBJ1-1
V: TRBV19
D: -
size: -
CDR3: CASSAGPWETEAFF
DNA: TGTGCCAGTAGTGCCGGACCGTGGGAGACTGAAGCTTTCTTT

J: TRBJ2-3
V: TRBV19
D: TRBD1
size: -
CDR3: CASSLNSGQGGDTQYF
DNA: TGTGCCAGTAGCCTAAACTCGGGACAGGGCGGAGATACGCAGTATTTT

J: TRBJ2-6
V: TRBV13
D: -
size: -
CDR3: CASSLGLGGSGANVLTF
DNA: TGTGCCAGCAGCTTAGGCCTTGGCGGGTCTGGGGCCAACGTCCTGACTTTC

J: TRBJ1-2
V: TRBV30
D: TRBD1
size: -
CDR3: CAWSGLGQAYYGYTF
DNA: TGTGCCTGGAGTGGCCTAGGACAGGCGTACTATGGCTACACCTTC

J: TRBJ2-2
V: TRBV5-5
D: -
size: -
CDR3: CASSGQDRGTGELFF
DNA: TGTGCCAGCAGCGGACAGGATCGGGGGACCGGGGAGCTGTTTTTT

J: TRBJ1-5
V: TRBV20-1
D: -
size: -
CDR3: CSASSEKNQPQHF
DNA: TGCAGTGCTAGTTCAGAAAAAAATCAGCCCCAGCATTTT

J: TRBJ1-1
V: TRBV30
D: TRBD1
size: few
CDR3: CAWAGTGKTEAFF
DNA: TGTGCCTGGGCCGGGACAGGGAAGACTGAAGCTTTCTTT

J: TRBJ1-3
V: TRBV6-6
D: -
size: -
CDR3: CASTHPPVRGNTIYF
DNA: TGTGCCAGCACCCACCCCCCGGTTCGTGGAAACACCATATATTTT

J: TRBJ1-2
V: TRBV27
D: TRBD1
size: -
CDR3: CASGPRGRLKGYTF
DNA: TGTGCCAGCGGACCGAGGGGGCGCCTTAAAGGCTACACCTTC

J: TRBJ2-2
V: TRBV19
D: -
size: -
CDR3: CASSVLAGELFF
DNA: TGTGCCAGTAGTGTCCTAGCCGGGGAGCTGTTTTTT

J: TRBJ2-7
V: TRBV6-4
D: -
size: -
CDR3: CASSVGSSYEQYF
DNA: TGTGCCAGCAGTGTAGGGAGCTCCTACGAGCAGTACTTC

J: TRBJ1-3
V: TRBV7-8
D: -
size: -
CDR3: CASSLAGDSGNTIYF
DNA: TGTGCCAGCAGCTTAGCAGGGGACTCTGGAAACACCATATATTTT

J: TRBJ2-7
V: TRBV9
D: TRBD2
size: -
CDR3: CASSKTSGNSYEQYF
DNA: TGTGCCAGCAGCAAGACTAGCGGAAATTCCTACGAGCAGTACTTC

J: TRBJ2-6
V: TRBV7-3
D: -
size: -
CDR3: CASSLGLSGANVLTF
DNA: TGTGCCAGCAGCTTAGGGCTTTCTGGGGCCAACGTCCTGACTTTC

J: TRBJ1-6
V: TRBV27
D: TRBD1
size: -
CDR3: CASSPRDRPNSPLHF
DNA: TGTGCCAGCAGCCCCCGGGACAGACCAAATTCACCCCTCCACTTT

J: TRBJ1-2
V: TRBV5-8
D: TRBD1
size: few
CDR3: CASSSTKAGQGNYGYTF
DNA: TGTGCCAGCAGCTCCACCAAGGCGGGACAGGGTAACTATGGCTACACCTTC